This paragraph reports one T cell receptor beta chain. The entry originates in a study of monozygotic twins with inflammatory bowel disease. The CDR3 has 14 residues. The germline V gene encodes CDR1 LNHNV and CDR2 YYDKDF (reference sequence). A template switching step added UMIs, each with a 6-nucleotide sample barcode. From the 5' RACE reads, TCRdb lists one entry per CDR3 protein and no DNA. In all, the sample yields about 160,000 distinct CDR3 sequences. This clonotype was obtained from a human donor with ulcerative colitis or Crohn's disease, or a healthy co-twin of an affected twin (not recorded which). The V gene is TRBV15, the J gene TRBJ2-1; with no DNA, the TCRdb D assignment of TRBD2 cannot be verified. The sequencing sample was made of blood. The CDR3 loop is CATSSRTREFEQFF.